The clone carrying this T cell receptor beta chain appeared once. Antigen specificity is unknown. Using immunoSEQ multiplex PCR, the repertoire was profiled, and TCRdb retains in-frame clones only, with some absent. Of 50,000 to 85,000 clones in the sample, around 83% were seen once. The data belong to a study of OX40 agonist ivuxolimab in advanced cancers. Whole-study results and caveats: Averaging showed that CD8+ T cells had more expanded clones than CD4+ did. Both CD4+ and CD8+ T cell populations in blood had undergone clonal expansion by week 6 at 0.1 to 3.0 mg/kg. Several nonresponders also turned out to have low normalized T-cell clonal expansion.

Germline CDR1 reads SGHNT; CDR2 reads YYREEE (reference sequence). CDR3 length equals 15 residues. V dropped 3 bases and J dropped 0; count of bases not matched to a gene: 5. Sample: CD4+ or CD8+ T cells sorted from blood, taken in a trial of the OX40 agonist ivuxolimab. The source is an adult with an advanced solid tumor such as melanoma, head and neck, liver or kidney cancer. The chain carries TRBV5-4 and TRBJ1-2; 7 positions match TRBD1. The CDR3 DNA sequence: TGTGCCAGCAGCTCCCGACAGGGAGCTAACTATGGCTACACCTTC. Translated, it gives CASSSRQGANYGYTF.